The present entry profiles one T cell receptor beta chain with its context. Using immunoSEQ multiplex PCR, the repertoire was profiled, and TCRdb retains in-frame clones only, with some absent. Among about 83,000 clones listed, about 90% were seen once. This sample is part of a study of OX40 agonist ivuxolimab in advanced cancers. V was pared by 4 bases and J by 5 bases, with 4 bases of the junction left unmatched. The CDR3 length is 13 residues. Germline CDR1 reads MNHNS; CDR2 reads SASEGT. The starting material was CD4+ or CD8+ T cells sorted from blood, obtained in a trial of the OX40 agonist ivuxolimab. This sequence was found in an adult with an advanced solid tumor such as melanoma, head and neck, liver or kidney cancer. The J gene is TRBJ1-1, the V gene TRBV6-1, with 7 bases matching TRBD1. The CDR3 region has the DNA TGTGCCAGCAGTGTACAGGGGTGGACTGAAGCTTTCTTT. Protein: CASSVQGWTEAFF.